This entry concerns a single T cell receptor (beta chain). The data derive from a study of cytomegalovirus exposure and HLA in healthy donors. J lost 4 bases, V lost 0 bases, and 0 bases had no gene match. From germline, CDR1 is KGHSH and CDR2 LQKENI. The CDR3 is 15 amino acids. Vbeta (60) and Jbeta (13) primers were used in the PCR. The protocol was immunoSEQ multiplex PCR, while the TCRdb copy is restricted to in-frame clones and leaves out a portion. This sample yields over 150,000 clones, of which 76% are seen a single time; 1.3% to 1.5% belongs to the top ten. The clonotype comes from a man aged 60 to 75 in good health and CMV-seronegative. The chain uses TRBV18 and TRBJ2-1; 10 bases line up with TRBD1. Specimen: PBMCs. The DNA of the CDR3 is TGTGCCAGCTCACCACCGGGACAGGGGTACAATGAGCAGTTCTTC. Translated, it gives CASSPPGQGYNEQFF.